Below are 3 T cell receptor beta chains sequenced from a single sample in a study of cytomegalovirus exposure and HLA in healthy donors (dated by TCRdb to 2016 to 2017). To prepare the library, the immunoSEQ multiplex PCR assay was applied. For the multiplex PCR, a mixture combining 60 forward primers for TCR Vbeta segments and 13 reverse primers for TCR Jbeta segments was used. TCRdb mirrors the immuneACCESS table, restricted to in-frame sequences. Some clones are absent from its copies; in checked studies, under half trace to an unresolved V gene, and the reason for the others is unknown. This sample is represented by around 130,000 clones; around 75% of them were singletons. In total, the top ten clones hold 1.2% of the sample. Sequenced input: PBMCs. The receptors shown here come from a female donor in good health and CMV-seronegative.

The gene calls are TRBV21-1 and TRBJ2-7; TRBD2 is taken as the D call from the table, unchecked against the DNA. TRBV21-1 is noted as a pseudogene. This CDR3 has 11 residues. As DNA, the CDR3 is TGTGCCAGCAGCGAGGGATACGAGCAGTACTTC. It yields the protein CASSEGYEQYF.

The V call is TRBV19, the J call TRBJ1-1; TRBD1 agrees at 7 bases. V was clipped by 10 bases and J by 5 bases; unmatched bases: 10. This CDR3 is built from 13 residues. CDR1 is LNHDA, CDR2 SQIVND, per germline (reference sequence). The CDR3 loop is CATRDREVTEAFF. CDR3 DNA: TGTGCCACCCGAGACAGGGAGGTAACTGAAGCTTTCTTT.

The chain joins TRBV7-6 to TRBJ1-1; 10 bases match TRBD1. Germline V gene data show CDR1 as SGHVS and CDR2 as FNYEAQ. The CDR3 is 18 amino acids. Trimming at V came to 3 bases and at J to 3 bases, leaving 13 bases not matched to a gene. The CDR3 is CASSFIRRDRGRDTEAFF. DNA of the CDR3: TGTGCCAGCAGCTTCATTCGACGGGACAGGGGTAGGGACACTGAAGCTTTCTTT. The full variable domain, rest sourced from reference TRBV7-6 and TRBJ1-1, is GAGVSQSPRYKVTKRGQDVALRCDPISGHVSLYWYRQALGQGPEFLTYFNYEAQQDKSGLPNDRFSAERPEGSISTLTIQRTEQRDSAMYRCASSFIRRDRGRDTEAFFGQGTRLTVV.